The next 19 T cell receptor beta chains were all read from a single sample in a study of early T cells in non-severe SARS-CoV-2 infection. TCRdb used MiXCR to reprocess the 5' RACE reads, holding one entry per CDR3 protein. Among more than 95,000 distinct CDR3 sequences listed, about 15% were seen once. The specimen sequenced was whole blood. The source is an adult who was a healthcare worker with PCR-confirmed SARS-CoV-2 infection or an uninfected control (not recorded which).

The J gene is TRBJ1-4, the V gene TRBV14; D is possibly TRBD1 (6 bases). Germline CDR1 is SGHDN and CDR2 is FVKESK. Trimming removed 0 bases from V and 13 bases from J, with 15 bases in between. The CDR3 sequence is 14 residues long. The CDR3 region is CASSQDYWRGTLFF. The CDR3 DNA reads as TGTGCCAGCAGCCAAGATTATTGGAGGGGGACACTGTTTTTT.

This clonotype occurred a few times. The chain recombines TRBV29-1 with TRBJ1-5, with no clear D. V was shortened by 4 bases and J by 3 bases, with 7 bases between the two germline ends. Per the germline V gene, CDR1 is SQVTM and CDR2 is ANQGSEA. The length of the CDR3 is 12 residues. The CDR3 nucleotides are TGCAGCGTTGGGGAACCCAATCAGCCCCAGCATTTT. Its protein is CSVGEPNQPQHF.

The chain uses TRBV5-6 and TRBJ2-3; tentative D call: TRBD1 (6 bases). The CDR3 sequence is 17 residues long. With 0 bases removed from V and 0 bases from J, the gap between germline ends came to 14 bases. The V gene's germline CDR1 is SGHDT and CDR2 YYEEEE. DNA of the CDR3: TGTGCCAGCAGCTTGGGGGGGCCCACGGGAAGCACAGATACGCAGTATTTT. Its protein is CASSLGGPTGSTDTQYF.

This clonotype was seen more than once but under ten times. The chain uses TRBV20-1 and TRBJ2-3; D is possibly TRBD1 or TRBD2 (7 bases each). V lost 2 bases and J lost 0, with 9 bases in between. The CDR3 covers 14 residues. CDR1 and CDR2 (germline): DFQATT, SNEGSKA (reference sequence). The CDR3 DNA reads TGCAGTGCTAGACAGGGGGGGAGCACAGATACGCAGTATTTT. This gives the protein CSARQGGSTDTQYF.

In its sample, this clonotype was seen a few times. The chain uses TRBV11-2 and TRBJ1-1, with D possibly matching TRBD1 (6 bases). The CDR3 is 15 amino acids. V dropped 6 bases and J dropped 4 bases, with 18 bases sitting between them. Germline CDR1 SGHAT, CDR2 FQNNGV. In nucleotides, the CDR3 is TGTGCCAGCAGACGCCTACAGGGAACTAGCACTGAAGCTTTCTTT. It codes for CASRRLQGTSTEAFF.

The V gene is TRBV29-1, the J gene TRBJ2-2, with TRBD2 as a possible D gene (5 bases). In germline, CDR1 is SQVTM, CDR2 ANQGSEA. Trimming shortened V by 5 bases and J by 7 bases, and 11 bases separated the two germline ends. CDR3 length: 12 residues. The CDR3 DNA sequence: TGCAGCGTTAAGCGGAACGGCGGGGAGCTGTTTTTT. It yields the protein CSVKRNGGELFF.

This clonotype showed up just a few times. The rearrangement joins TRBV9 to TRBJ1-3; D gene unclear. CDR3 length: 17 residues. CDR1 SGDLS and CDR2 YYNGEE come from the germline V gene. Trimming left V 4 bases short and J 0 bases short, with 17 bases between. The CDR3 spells CASSLFGQPSSGNTIYF. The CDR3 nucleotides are TGTGCCAGCAGCCTATTTGGGCAGCCATCCTCTGGAAACACCATATATTTT.

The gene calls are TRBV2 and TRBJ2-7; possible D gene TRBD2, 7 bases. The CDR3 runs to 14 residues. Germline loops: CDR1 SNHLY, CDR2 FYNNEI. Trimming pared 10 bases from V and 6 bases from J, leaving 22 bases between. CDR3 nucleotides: TGTGCCACCTCTAGACAGGCGGCTAGCGGCGAGCAGTACTTC. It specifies CATSRQAASGEQYF.

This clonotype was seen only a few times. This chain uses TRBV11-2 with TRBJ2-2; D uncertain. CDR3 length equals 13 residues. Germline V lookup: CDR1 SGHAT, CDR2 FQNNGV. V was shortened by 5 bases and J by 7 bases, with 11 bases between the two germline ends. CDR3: CASSPIPGGELFF. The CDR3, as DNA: TGTGCCAGCAGCCCGATTCCCGGCGGGGAGCTGTTTTTT. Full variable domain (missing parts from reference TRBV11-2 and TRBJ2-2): EAGVAQSPRYKIIEKRQSVAFWCNPISGHATLYWYQQILGQGPKLLIQFQNNGVVDDSQLPKDRFSAERLKGVDSTLKIQPAKLEDSAVYLCASSPIPGGELFFGEGSRLTVL.

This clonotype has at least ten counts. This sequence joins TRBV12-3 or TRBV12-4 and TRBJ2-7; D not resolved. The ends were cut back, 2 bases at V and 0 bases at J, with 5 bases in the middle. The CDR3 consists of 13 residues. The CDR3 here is CASSLSLSYEQYF. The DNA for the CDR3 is TGTGCCAGCAGTTTAAGCCTCTCCTACGAGCAGTACTTC.

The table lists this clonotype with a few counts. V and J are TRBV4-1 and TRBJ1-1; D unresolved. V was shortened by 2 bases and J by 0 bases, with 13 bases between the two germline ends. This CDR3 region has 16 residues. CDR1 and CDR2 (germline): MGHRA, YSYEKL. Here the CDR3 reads CASSQIEGPMNTEAFF. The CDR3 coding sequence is TGCGCCAGCAGCCAAATCGAGGGCCCCATGAACACTGAAGCTTTCTTT.

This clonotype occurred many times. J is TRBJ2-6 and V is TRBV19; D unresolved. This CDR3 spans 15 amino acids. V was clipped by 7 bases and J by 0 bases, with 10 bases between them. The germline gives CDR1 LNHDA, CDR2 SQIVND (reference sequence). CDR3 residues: CASKDRNSGANVLTF. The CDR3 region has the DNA TGTGCCAGTAAGGACCGTAACTCTGGGGCCAACGTCCTGACTTTC. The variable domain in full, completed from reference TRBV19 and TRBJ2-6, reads DGGITQSPKYLFRKEGQNVTLSCEQNLNHDAMYWYRQDPGQGLRLIYYSQIVNDFQKGDIAEGYSVSREKKESFPLTVTSAQKNPTAFYLCASKDRNSGANVLTFGAGSRLTVL.

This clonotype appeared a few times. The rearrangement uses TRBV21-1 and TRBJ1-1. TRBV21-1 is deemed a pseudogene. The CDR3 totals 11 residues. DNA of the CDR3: TGTGCCAGCGGAATTGGCACTGAAGCTTTCTTT. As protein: CASGIGTEAFF.

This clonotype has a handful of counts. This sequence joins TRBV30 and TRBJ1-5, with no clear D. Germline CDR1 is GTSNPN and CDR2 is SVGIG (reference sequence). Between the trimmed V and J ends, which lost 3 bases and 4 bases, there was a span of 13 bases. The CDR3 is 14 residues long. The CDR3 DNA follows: TGTGCCTGGAGCGTAAAACGGTTAAATCAGCCCCAGCATTTT. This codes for CAWSVKRLNQPQHF.

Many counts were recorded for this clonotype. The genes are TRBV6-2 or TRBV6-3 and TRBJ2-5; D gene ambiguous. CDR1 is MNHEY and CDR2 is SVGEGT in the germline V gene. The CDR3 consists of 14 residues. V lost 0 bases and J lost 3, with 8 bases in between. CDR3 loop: CASSYSNMKETQYF. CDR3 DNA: TGTGCCAGCAGTTACTCCAACATGAAAGAGACCCAGTACTTC.

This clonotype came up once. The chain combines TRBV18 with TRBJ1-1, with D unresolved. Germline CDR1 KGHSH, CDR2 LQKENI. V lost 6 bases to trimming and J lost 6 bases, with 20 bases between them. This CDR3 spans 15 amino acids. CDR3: CASSLFGRHGAEAFF. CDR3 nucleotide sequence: TGTGCCAGCTCGCTCTTTGGCCGGCACGGGGCTGAAGCTTTCTTT.

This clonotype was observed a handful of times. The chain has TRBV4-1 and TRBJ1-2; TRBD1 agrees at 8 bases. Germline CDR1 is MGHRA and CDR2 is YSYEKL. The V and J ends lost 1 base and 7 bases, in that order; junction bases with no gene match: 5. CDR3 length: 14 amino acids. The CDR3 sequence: CASSQGTGTFGYTF. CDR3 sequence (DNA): TGCGCCAGCAGCCAAGGGACAGGGACCTTTGGCTACACCTTC.

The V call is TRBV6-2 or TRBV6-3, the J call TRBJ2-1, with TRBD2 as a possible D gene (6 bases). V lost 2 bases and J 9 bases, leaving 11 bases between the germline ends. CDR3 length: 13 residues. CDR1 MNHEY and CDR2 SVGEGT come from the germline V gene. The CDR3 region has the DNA TGTGCCAGCAGTTACGAGGAGGGCACTGAGCAGTTCTTC. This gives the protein CASSYEEGTEQFF.

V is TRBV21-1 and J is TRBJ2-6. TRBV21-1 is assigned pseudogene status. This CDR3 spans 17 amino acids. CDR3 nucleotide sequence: TGTGCCAGCAGCAAAGCGATGGGCAGCTCTGGGGCCTACGTCCTGACTTTC. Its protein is CASSKAMGSSGAYVLTF.